The entry that follows covers one TCR beta chain sequence. The antigen is unknown. This sample stems from a study of shared clonotypes between healthy human individuals. Produced via immunoSEQ multiplex PCR; TCRdb's table is partial and in-frame only. Of about 680,000 clones listed, around 90% are singletons. Deletions cut 0 bases from V and 8 bases from J, with 12 bases between. The CDR3 spans 14 residues. The V gene's germline CDR1 is WNHNN and CDR2 SYGVQD (reference sequence). Study-wide results and caveats: Sequencing depth was a factor that was expected to affect clonotype sharing among donors.

CD45RO-negative cells were positively selected for CCR7, leaving out terminally differentiated effector memory CD45RA+ cells. This TCR was recovered from a man aged 25 to 40 in good health. The chain has TRBV10-1 and TRBJ2-3, with D hard to call. Source material: naive CD8+ T cells sorted from blood. CDR3 region: CASSESLASSTQYF. DNA of the CDR3: TGCGCCAGCAGTGAGTCATTGGCATCAAGTACGCAGTATTTT.